The sequence of this T cell receptor beta chain was determined in a study of metastatic and nonmetastatic thyroid tumors. At the level of the study: Comparative analysis of repertoires was undertaken across blood and tumor or nodule tissue obtained from malignant and benign thyroid patients. Study-level findings and limits: A significant increase in TCR beta diversity was reportedly seen in malignant thyroid tumors relative to benign nodules, in blood and tumor.

This clone is large. Its antigen is still unknown. Per the authors' pipeline: A classifier for distant metastasis in papillary thyroid cancer was constructed using CDR3 differences observed across clinicopathological groups. From the PCR reads, TCRdb re-called clones with MiXCR. Clone size and V and J calls follow TCRdb, not the original study. Of thousands of clones in the sample, around a quarter were seen once. This CDR3 has 14 residues. The V and J ends lost 5 bases and 4 bases respectively, with 14 bases between them. Germline V gene lookup returns CDR1 SGHTA and CDR2 FQGNSA. Before thyroid surgery, none of the patients had received any treatment.

This TCR derives from a male donor with papillary thyroid cancer or a benign thyroid nodule (not recorded which). Some clones in this sample may be carry-over from other donors' samples. The V and J genes are TRBV7-2 and TRBJ1-1; D remains ambiguous. The sequencing input was adjacent normal tissue. The CDR3 protein is CASSEIGGSTEAFF. In DNA, the CDR3 is TGTGCCAGCAGCGAGATAGGTGGGAGCACTGAAGCTTTCTTT.